This entry features one T cell receptor beta chain sequence. The sample comes from a study of blood T cell repertoires in COVID-19. Profiling relied on immunoSEQ multiplex PCR, and the TCRdb table lists in-frame clones only, not all of them. The table records some 250,000 clones, roughly 80% of them present only once. J was trimmed by 4 bases and V by 5 bases; bases with no gene match: 2. Germline CDR1 SGHNT, CDR2 YENEEA. The CDR3 sequence is 13 residues long. The clonotype originates from a woman of 80 years or more with acute or convalescent COVID-19. Sequenced material: peripheral blood. This rearrangement joins TRBV11-3 to TRBJ2-7, with 10 bases fitting TRBD1. The CDR3, as DNA: TGTGCCAGCAGCACGGGACAGGGGTACGAGCAGTACTTC. Translated: CASSTGQGYEQYF.